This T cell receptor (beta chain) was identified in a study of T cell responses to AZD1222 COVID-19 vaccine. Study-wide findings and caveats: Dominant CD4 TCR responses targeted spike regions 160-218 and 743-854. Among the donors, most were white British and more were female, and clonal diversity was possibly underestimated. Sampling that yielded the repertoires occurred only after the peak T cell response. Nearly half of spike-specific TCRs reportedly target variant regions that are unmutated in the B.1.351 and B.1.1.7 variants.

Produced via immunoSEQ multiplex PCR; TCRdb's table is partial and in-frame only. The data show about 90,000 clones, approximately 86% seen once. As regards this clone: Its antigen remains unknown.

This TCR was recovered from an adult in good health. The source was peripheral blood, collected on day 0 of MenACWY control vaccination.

CDR3 DNA sequence: TGTGCCATCAGTGAGAGTCTAGAGGGCTCAGAGACCCAGTACTTC. Amino acids: CAISESLEGSETQYF. The gene calls are TRBV10-3 and TRBJ2-5, with TRBD2 as a possible D gene (5 bases). CDR1 and CDR2 (germline): ENHRY, SYGVKD. CDR3 length: 15 amino acids. V lost 2 bases and J lost 4, with 14 bases in between.